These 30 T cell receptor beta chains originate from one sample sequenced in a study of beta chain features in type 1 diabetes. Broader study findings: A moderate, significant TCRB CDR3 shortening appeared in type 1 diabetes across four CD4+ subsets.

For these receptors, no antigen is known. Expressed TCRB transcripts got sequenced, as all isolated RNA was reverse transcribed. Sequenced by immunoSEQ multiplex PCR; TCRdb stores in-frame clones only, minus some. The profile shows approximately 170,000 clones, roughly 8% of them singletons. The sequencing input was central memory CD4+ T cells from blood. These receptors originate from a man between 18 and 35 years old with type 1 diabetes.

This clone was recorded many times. CDR3 residues: CASGSREGSTDTQYF. DNA for the CDR3: TGTGCCAGCGGTTCCCGAGAGGGTAGCACAGATACGCAGTATTTT. This rearrangement joins TRBV6-5 to TRBJ2-3, with D possibly matching TRBD2 (5 bases). The CDR3 contains 15 residues. Trimming cost V 8 bases and J 0 bases, with 15 bases left between them. The germline gives CDR1 MNHEY, CDR2 SVGAGI.

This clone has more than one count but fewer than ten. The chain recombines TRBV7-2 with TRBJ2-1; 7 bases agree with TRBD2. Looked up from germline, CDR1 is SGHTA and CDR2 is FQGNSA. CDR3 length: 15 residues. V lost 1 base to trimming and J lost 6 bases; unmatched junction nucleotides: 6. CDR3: CASSLVGGSTNEQFF. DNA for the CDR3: TGTGCCAGCAGCTTAGTCGGCGGGAGTACCAATGAGCAGTTCTTC.

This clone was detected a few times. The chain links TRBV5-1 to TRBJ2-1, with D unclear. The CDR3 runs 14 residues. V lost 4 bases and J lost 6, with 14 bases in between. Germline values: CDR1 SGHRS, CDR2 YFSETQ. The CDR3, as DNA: TGCGCCAGCAGCGTCGGCCTGGAGCCCAATGAGCAGTTCTTC. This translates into CASSVGLEPNEQFF.

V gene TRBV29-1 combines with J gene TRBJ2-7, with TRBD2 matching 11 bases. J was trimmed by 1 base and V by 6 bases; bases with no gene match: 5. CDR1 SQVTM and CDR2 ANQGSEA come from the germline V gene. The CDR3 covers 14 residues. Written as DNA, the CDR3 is TGCAGCGTCCCCGGGACTAGCGGATCCTACGAGCAGTACTTC. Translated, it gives CSVPGTSGSYEQYF.

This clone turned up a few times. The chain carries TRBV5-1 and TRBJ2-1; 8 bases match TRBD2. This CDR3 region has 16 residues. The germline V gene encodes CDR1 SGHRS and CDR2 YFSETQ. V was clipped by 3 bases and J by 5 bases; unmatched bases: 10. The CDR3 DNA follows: TGCGCCAGCAGCTGGCAACCGGGACTAGTAGACAATGAGCAGTTCTTC. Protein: CASSWQPGLVDNEQFF.

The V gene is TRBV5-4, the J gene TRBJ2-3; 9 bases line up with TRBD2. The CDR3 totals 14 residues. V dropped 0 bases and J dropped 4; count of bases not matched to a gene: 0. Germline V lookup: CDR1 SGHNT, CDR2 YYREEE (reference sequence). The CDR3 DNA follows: TGTGCCAGCAGCTTGGCTAGCGGGGCAGATACGCAGTATTTT. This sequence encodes CASSLASGADTQYF.

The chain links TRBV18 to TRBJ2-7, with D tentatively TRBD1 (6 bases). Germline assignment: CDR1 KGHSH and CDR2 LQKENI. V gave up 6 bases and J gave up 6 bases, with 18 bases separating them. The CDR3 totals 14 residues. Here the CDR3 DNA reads TGTGCCAGCTCGTCTCAGGGTCAAGGGGGCGAGCAGTACTTC. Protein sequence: CASSSQGQGGEQYF.

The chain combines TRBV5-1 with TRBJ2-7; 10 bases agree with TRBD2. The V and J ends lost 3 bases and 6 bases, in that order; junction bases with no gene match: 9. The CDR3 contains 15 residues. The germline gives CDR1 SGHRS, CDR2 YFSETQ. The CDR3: CASSSHLLAGGEQYF. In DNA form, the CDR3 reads TGCGCCAGCAGCTCGCATCTATTAGCGGGGGGCGAGCAGTACTTC.

CDR3 in DNA: TGCGCCAGCAGCTTCGGGACTAGCGGAACCATCTACGAGCAGTACTTC. Its translation: CASSFGTSGTIYEQYF. V usage is TRBV5-1 and J usage is TRBJ2-7; 11 nucleotides line up with TRBD2. V shed 2 bases, J shed 3 bases, and the junction held 7 bases outside the gene matches. This CDR3 comprises 16 residues. Germline V CDR1 and CDR2: SGHRS, YFSETQ.

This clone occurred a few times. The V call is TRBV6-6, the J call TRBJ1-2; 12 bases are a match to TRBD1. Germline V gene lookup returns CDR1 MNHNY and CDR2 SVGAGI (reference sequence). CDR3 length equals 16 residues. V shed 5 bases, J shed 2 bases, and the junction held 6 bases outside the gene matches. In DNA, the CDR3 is TGTGCCAGCAGTGTGGACGGGACAGGGGGCAACTATGGCTACACCTTC. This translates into CASSVDGTGGNYGYTF.

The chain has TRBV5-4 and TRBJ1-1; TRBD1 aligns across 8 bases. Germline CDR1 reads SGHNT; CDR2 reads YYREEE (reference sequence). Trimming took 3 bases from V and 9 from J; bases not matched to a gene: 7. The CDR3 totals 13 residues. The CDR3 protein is CASSSGRDRKAFF. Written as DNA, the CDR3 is TGTGCCAGCAGCTCCGGCCGGGACAGGAAAGCTTTCTTT.

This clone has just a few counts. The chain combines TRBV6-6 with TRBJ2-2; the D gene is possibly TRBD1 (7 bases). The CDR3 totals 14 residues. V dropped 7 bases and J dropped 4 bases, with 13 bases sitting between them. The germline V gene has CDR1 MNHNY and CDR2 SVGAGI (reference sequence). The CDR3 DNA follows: TGTGCCAGCATGGCAGGGGGGAGCACCGGGGAGCTGTTTTTT. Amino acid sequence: CASMAGGSTGELFF.

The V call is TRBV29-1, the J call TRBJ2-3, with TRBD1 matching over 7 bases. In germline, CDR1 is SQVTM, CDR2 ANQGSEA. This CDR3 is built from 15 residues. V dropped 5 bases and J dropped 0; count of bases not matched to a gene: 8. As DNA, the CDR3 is TGCAGCGTTAAAACGACAGGGATGAGCACAGATACGCAGTATTTT. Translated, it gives CSVKTTGMSTDTQYF.

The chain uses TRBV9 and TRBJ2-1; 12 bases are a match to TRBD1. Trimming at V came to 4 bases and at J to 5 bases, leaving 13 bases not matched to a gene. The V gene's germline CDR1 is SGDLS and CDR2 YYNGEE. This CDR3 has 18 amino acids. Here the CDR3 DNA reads TGTGCCAGCAGCCAATCCGTTGTTGGGACAGGGGGCCACAATGAGCAGTTCTTC. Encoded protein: CASSQSVVGTGGHNEQFF.

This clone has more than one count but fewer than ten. DNA of the CDR3: TGTGCCAGCAGCTTAATGGGACAGGGTACCGGGGAGCTGTTTTTT. This codes for CASSLMGQGTGELFF. This chain uses TRBV7-9 with TRBJ2-2; TRBD1 matches 9 bases. Germline V gives CDR1 SEHNR, CDR2 FQNEAQ (reference sequence). V dropped 2 bases and J dropped 5; count of bases not matched to a gene: 3. There are 15 residues in the CDR3.

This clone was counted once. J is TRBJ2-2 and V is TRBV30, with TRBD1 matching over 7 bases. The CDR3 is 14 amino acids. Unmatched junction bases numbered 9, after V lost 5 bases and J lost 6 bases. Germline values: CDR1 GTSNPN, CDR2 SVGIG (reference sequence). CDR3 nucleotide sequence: TGTGCCTGGGGACAATACAGGGGTCCCGGGGAGCTGTTTTTT. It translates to CAWGQYRGPGELFF.

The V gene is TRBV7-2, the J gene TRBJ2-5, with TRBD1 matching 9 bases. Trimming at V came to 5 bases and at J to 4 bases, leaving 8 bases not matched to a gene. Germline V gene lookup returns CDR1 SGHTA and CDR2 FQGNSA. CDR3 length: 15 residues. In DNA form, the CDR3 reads TGTGCCAGCAGCCCAACAGGGGGCTTAGGAGAGACCCAGTACTTC. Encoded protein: CASSPTGGLGETQYF.

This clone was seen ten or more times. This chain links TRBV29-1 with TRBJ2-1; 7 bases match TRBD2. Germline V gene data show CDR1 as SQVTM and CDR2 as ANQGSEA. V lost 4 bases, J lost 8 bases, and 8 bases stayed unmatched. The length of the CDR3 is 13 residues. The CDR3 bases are TGCAGCGTTGGCCGGGGACTAATCGATGAGCAGTTCTTC. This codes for CSVGRGLIDEQFF.

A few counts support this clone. The CDR3 region is CASSFSYGNEQFF. CDR3 in DNA: TGTGCCAGCAGCTTTAGTTACGGGAATGAGCAGTTCTTC. J is TRBJ2-1 and V is TRBV7-2, with unresolved D. The CDR3 spans 13 residues. V was pared by 3 bases and J by 7 bases, with 10 bases between. The germline CDR1 and CDR2 sequences are SGHTA and FQGNSA.

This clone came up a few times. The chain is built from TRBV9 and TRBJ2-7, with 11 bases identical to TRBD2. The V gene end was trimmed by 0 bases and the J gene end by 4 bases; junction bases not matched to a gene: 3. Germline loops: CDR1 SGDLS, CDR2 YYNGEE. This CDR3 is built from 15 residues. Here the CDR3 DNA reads TGTGCCAGCAGCGTAGCTGGGACTAGCGGTTACGAGCAGTACTTC. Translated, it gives CASSVAGTSGYEQYF.

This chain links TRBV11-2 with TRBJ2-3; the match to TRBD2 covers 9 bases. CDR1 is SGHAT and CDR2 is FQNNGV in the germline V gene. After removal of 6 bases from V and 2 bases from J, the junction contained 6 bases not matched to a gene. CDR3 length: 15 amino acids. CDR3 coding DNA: TGTGCCAGCAGGCTAGCGGGGACCAACACAGATACGCAGTATTTT. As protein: CASRLAGTNTDTQYF.

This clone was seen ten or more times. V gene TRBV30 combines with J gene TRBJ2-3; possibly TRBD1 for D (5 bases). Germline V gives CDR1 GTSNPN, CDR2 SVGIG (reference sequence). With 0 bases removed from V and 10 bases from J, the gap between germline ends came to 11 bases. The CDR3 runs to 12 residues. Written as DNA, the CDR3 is TGTGCCTGGAGTGTATCCGAAGGGGCGCAGTATTTT. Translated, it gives CAWSVSEGAQYF. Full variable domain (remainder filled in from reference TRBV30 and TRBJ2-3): SQTIHQWPATLVQPVGSPLSLECTVEGTSNPNLYWYRQAAGRGLQLLFYSVGIGQISSEVPQNLSASRPQDRQFILSSKKLLLSDSGFYLCAWSVSEGAQYFGPGTRLTVL.

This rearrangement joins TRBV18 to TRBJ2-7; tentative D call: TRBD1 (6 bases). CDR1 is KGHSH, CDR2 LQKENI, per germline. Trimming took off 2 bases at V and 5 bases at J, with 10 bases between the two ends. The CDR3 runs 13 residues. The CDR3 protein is CASSPGQSNEQYF. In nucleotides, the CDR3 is TGTGCCAGCTCACCAGGACAGTCTAACGAGCAGTACTTC. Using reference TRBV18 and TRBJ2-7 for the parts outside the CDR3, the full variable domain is NAGVMQNPRHLVRRRGQEARLRCSPMKGHSHVYWYRQLPEEGLKFMVYLQKENIIDESGMPKERFSAEFPKEGPSILRIQQVVRGDSAAYFCASSPGQSNEQYFGPGTRLTVT.

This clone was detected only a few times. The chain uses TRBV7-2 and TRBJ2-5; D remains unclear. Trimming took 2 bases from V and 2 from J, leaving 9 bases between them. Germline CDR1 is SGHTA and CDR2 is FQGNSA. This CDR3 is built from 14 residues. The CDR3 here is CASSLYLVQETQYF. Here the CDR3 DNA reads TGTGCCAGCAGCTTATATCTAGTTCAAGAGACCCAGTACTTC.

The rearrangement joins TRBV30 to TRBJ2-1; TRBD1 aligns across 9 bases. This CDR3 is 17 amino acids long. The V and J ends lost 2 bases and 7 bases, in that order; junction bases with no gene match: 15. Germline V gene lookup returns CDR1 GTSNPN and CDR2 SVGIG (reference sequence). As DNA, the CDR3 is TGTGCCTGGAGTACGAAACAGGGTAGGGACAGGGAAAATGAGCAGTTCTTC. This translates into CAWSTKQGRDRENEQFF.

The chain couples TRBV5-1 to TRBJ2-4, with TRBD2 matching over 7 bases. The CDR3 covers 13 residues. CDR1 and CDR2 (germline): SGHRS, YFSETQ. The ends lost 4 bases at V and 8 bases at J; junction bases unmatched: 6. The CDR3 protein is CASSPAGRDIQYF. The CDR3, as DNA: TGCGCCAGCAGCCCTGCAGGGAGGGACATTCAGTACTTC.

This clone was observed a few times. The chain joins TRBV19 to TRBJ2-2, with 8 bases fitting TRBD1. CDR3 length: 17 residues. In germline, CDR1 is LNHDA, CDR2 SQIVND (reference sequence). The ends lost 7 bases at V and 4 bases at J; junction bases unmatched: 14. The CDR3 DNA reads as TGTGCCAGTAAGGATTCAGGGGGCGCAAGAATCACCGGGGAGCTGTTTTTT. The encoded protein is CASKDSGGARITGELFF.

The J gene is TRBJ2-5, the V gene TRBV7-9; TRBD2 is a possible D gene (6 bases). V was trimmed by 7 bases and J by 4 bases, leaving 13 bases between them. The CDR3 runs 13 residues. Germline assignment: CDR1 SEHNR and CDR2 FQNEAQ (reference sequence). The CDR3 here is CASIRGLGETQYF. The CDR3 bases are TGTGCCAGCATTCGGGGGTTAGGAGAGACCCAGTACTTC.

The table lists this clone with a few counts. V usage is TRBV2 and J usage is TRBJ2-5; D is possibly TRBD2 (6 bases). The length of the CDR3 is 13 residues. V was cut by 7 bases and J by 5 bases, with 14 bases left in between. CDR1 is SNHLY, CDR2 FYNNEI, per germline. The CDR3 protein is CASKKEGDETQYF. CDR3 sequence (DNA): TGTGCCAGCAAAAAGGAGGGCGACGAGACCCAGTACTTC.

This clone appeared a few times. The CDR3 bases are TGCGCCAGCAGCCCGGGACTCGACCGCCAGGGTGAGCAGTTCTTC. Its protein is CASSPGLDRQGEQFF. The rearrangement joins TRBV4-3 to TRBJ2-1; D is possibly TRBD2 (6 bases). The CDR3 has 15 amino acids. Trimming left V 4 bases short and J 9 bases short, with 19 bases between. Germline V gene data show CDR1 as LGHNA and CDR2 as YSLEER.